These T cell receptor beta chains were read from a single sample in a study of T cell responses to AZD1222 COVID-19 vaccine. TCRdb keeps only in-frame clones here, not all; method: immunoSEQ multiplex PCR. The data show 120,000 or so clones, more than 75% seen once. The sequencing used peripheral blood, collected 28 days after the second AZD1222 dose. All receptors derive from an adult who received the AZD1222 COVID-19 vaccine. CDR3s include the opening cysteine and the closing phenylalanine or tryptophan. A D gene is named only where the DNA matches it firmly. For some rows the clone size is stated as once, few or many, or as a class when expanded; others skip it.

J gene | V gene | clone size | D gene | CDR3 protein | CDR3 DNA
TRBJ2-7 | TRBV5-1 | NA | NA | CASRREHSYEQYF | TGCGCCAGCAGAAGGGAACATTCCTACGAGCAGTACTTC
TRBJ2-7 | TRBV28 | NA | TRBD1 | CASRSTGGVYEQYF | TGTGCCAGCAGATCGACAGGGGGCGTCTACGAGCAGTACTTC
TRBJ2-1 | TRBV6-4 | few | TRBD2 | CASSESERENLEQFF | TGTGCCAGCAGTGAATCCGAGCGGGAGAATCTTGAGCAGTTCTTC
TRBJ2-3 | TRBV19 | NA | NA | CASREGGGGDTQYF | TGTGCCAGTAGGGAAGGAGGGGGGGGAGATACGCAGTATTTT
TRBJ2-2 | TRBV28 | NA | NA | CASSRDLNTGELFF | TGTGCCAGCAGCCGTGACCTGAACACCGGGGAGCTGTTTTTT
TRBJ1-3 | TRBV30 | NA | NA | CAWSVGGLGNTIYF | TGTGCCTGGAGTGTAGGGGGGCTCGGAAACACCATATATTTT
TRBJ2-5 | TRBV27 | NA | NA | CASRPEGQETQYF | TGTGCCAGCAGACCGGAGGGTCAAGAGACCCAGTACTTC
TRBJ1-6 | TRBV5-4 | few | NA | CASSPLGGDSPLHF | TGTGCCAGCAGCCCCTTGGGGGGGGATTCACCCCTCCACTTT
TRBJ1-1 | TRBV7-7 | once | NA | CASSTREDTEAFF | TGTGCCAGCAGCACCCGTGAGGACACTGAAGCTTTCTTT
TRBJ2-7 | TRBV4-1 | NA | NA | CASSQEPSRAGVEQYF | TGCGCCAGCAGCCAAGAACCGAGTCGCGCAGGGGTCGAGCAGTACTTC
TRBJ2-2 | TRBV30 | NA | TRBD2 | CAWRRAGLVPTGELFF | TGTGCCTGGAGAAGGGCGGGACTAGTACCCACCGGGGAGCTGTTTTTT
TRBJ2-5 | TRBV18 | once | NA | CASSPKEETQYF | TGTGCCAGCTCACCTAAGGAGGAGACCCAGTACTTC